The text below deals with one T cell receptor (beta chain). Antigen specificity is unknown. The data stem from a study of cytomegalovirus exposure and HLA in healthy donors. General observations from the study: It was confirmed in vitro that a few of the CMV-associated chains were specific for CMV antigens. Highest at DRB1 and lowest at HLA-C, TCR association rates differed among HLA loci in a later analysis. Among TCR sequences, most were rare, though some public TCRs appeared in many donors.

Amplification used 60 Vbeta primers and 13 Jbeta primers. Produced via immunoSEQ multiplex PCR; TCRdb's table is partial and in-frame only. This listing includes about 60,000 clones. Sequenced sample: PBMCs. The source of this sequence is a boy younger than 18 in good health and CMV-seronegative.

This CDR3 reads CASSLDREYGYTF. The CDR3 region has the DNA TGTGCCAGCAGCTTAGACAGGGAATATGGCTACACCTTC. V gene TRBV7-2 combines with J gene TRBJ1-2; TRBD1 might be the D (6 bases). The germline V and J ends were trimmed by 1 base and 5 bases, with 8 bases remaining between them. The CDR3 is 13 amino acids. From germline, CDR1 is SGHTA and CDR2 FQGNSA. The full variable domain, completed using reference TRBV7-2 and TRBJ1-2, is GAGVSQSPSNKVTEKGKDVELRCDPISGHTALYWYRQSLGQGLEFLIYFQGNSAPDKSGLPSDRFSAERTGGSVSTLTIQRTQQEDSAVYLCASSLDREYGYTFGSGTRLTVV.